This T cell receptor (beta chain) was observed in a study of tumor-infiltrating lymphocytes in primary liver carcinoma. Study details: The tumors, T1-T3 N0M0 lesions, were about 4 to 11 cm across. The study's findings and limits: Significantly greater top-250-clone fractions characterized tumors relative to blood (p = 0.039). Tumor-adjacent and tumor-blood pairs overlapped less than tumor region pairs did.

For blood RNA, unsorted whole blood served as the source, and germline DNA was extracted too. A remark on this clonotype: Its antigen remains unknown. Mismatch with germline at one junction end may stem from a read error.

The authors made TCR beta cDNA from about 500 ng total RNA with a constant-region primer. For TCR beta, libraries were produced by three nested multiplex PCR rounds using slightly modified ARM-PCR. TCRdb recomputed calls from the multiplex PCR reads with MiXCR, one row per CDR3 protein. This table has about 180,000 distinct CDR3 sequences, about 55% appearing once. This TCR was sampled from a man aged 35 to 55 with primary liver carcinoma and hepatitis B virus infection. Sequenced material: peripheral blood.

The CDR3 nucleotides are TGTGCCAGCAGCGCCCGACTAGTTTTGAACATCGGGGGGCTGTTTTTT. It encodes CASSARLVLNIGGLFF. The chain carries TRBV11-2 and TRBJ2-2; perhaps TRBD2 as D (6 bases). The CDR3 has 16 amino acids. The germline V gene has CDR1 SGHAT and CDR2 FQNNGV.